These 16 T cell receptor beta chains share one sample of origin, sequenced in a study of shared clonotypes between healthy human individuals. Data came from immunoSEQ multiplex PCR; TCRdb stores just in-frame clones and leaves some out. The sample lists approximately 2,000,000 clones; about nine tenths were seen once. Sequencing was carried out using naive CD4+ T cells from PBMCs. The subset was: CD45RA+ positively selected. These receptors were collected from a man aged 18 to 30 in good health. Some clones in this sample may be carry-over from other donors' samples.

This sequence joins TRBV5-1 and TRBJ2-3, with 7 positions matching TRBD2. The germline gives CDR1 SGHRS, CDR2 YFSETQ. The V and J ends lost 1 base and 4 bases, in that order; junction bases with no gene match: 3. CDR3 length: 14 residues. The chain's CDR3 is CASSLTSVADTQYF. The CDR3 DNA follows: TGCGCCAGCAGCTTGACTAGCGTTGCAGATACGCAGTATTTT.

This clone came up a few times. This CDR3 is CASSGQVLRGYTF. CDR3 bases: TGTGCCAGCAGTGGACAGGTCCTACGGGGCTACACCTTC. The chain recombines TRBV2 with TRBJ1-2, with a tentative D call TRBD1 (6 bases). The germline V and J ends were trimmed by 4 bases and 8 bases, with 14 bases remaining between them. The CDR3 runs 13 residues. Germline lookup yields CDR1 SNHLY and CDR2 FYNNEI.

CDR3 bases: TGTGCCAGCAGTTGGGGGCCAGGGGGCCCGCAGGAGCAGTTCTTC. It specifies CASSWGPGGPQEQFF. The chain combines TRBV6-6 with TRBJ2-1; 8 nucleotides align to TRBD1. With 4 bases clipped from V and 10 bases from J, the junction kept 12 bases outside the gene matches. Germline V lookup: CDR1 MNHNY, CDR2 SVGAGI (reference sequence). The CDR3 has 15 residues.

In this sample, this clone turned up once. Other DNA sequences in the same sample also yield this CDR3. In DNA form, the CDR3 reads TGCGCCAGCAGCTTGGCAGGGTTTACTGAAGCTTTCTTT. Translation gives CASSLAGFTEAFF. The V gene is TRBV5-1, the J gene TRBJ1-1; tentative D call: TRBD1 (5 bases). Trimming took off 0 bases at V and 5 bases at J, with 8 bases between the two ends. The CDR3 runs to 13 residues. The germline gives CDR1 SGHRS, CDR2 YFSETQ.

The rearrangement links TRBV19 to TRBJ1-2; 7 bases line up with TRBD1. Germline CDR1 and CDR2: LNHDA and SQIVND (reference sequence). J lost 4 bases, V lost 3 bases, and 11 bases had no gene match. The CDR3 covers 16 residues. The CDR3 sequence is CASSIGAGQWGYGYTF. As DNA, the CDR3 is TGTGCCAGTAGTATTGGTGCGGGACAGTGGGGCTATGGCTACACCTTC. Complete variable domain (other parts from reference TRBV19 and TRBJ1-2): DGGITQSPKYLFRKEGQNVTLSCEQNLNHDAMYWYRQDPGQGLRLIYYSQIVNDFQKGDIAEGYSVSREKKESFPLTVTSAQKNPTAFYLCASSIGAGQWGYGYTFGSGTRLTVV.

The chain joins TRBV28 to TRBJ2-5; D might be TRBD2 (5 bases). CDR3 length equals 15 residues. The germline V and J ends were trimmed by 8 bases and 5 bases, with 21 bases remaining between them. The germline gives CDR1 MDHEN, CDR2 SYDVKM. The CDR3 reads CASADSRRGKETQYF. CDR3 nucleotides: TGTGCCAGCGCGGACTCTAGAAGAGGAAAGGAGACCCAGTACTTC.

This clone was recorded once. The chain carries TRBV9 and TRBJ1-2; D uncertain. Germline V gives CDR1 SGDLS, CDR2 YYNGEE. The ends were cut back, 0 bases at V and 5 bases at J, with 11 bases in the middle. This CDR3 region has 14 residues. The CDR3 DNA reads as TGTGCCAGCAGCGTAGCGGTAGGGAGGTATGGCTACACCTTC. Its protein product is CASSVAVGRYGYTF.

In its sample, this clone was seen a few times. The sample holds other DNA sequences that translate to the same CDR3. V gene TRBV2 combines with J gene TRBJ1-1, with D hard to call. Germline values: CDR1 SNHLY, CDR2 FYNNEI. Trimming took off 6 bases at V and 1 base at J, with 9 bases between the two ends. The CDR3 contains 13 residues. CDR3 sequence reads: CASSLTENTEAFF. CDR3 nucleotides: TGTGCCAGCAGCCTAACAGAGAACACTGAAGCTTTCTTT.

V is TRBV14 and J is TRBJ1-2; D gene ambiguous. This CDR3 region has 13 residues. In germline, CDR1 is SGHDN, CDR2 FVKESK. Trimming took off 2 bases at V and 6 bases at J, with 10 bases between the two ends. The CDR3 reads CASSQTWVDGYTF. Written as DNA, the CDR3 is TGTGCCAGCAGCCAAACCTGGGTTGATGGCTACACCTTC.

The V call is TRBV9, the J call TRBJ1-1, with no clear D. Trimming removed 0 bases at V and 6 bases at J, with 9 bases between. The CDR3 consists of 13 residues. CDR1 SGDLS and CDR2 YYNGEE come from the germline V gene. The CDR3 nucleotides are TGTGCCAGCAGCGTAGATCTAAGGTCTGAAGCTTTCTTT. Its translation: CASSVDLRSEAFF.

This chain's CDR3 is CASSTDRKRGETQYF. CDR3 DNA: TGTGCCAGTAGTACGGACAGGAAGAGGGGAGAGACCCAGTACTTC. V and J are TRBV19 and TRBJ2-5; 7 bases match TRBD1. This CDR3 is built from 15 residues. The trim removed 4 bases at V and 4 bases at J, leaving 9 bases unmatched. CDR1 is LNHDA and CDR2 is SQIVND in the germline V gene (reference sequence).

The V and J genes are TRBV9 and TRBJ1-1; possible D gene TRBD1, 5 bases. The CDR3 is 15 amino acids. Trimming shortened V by 0 bases and J by 5 bases, and 14 bases separated the two germline ends. Germline V CDR1 and CDR2: SGDLS, YYNGEE. The CDR3 DNA sequence: TGTGCCAGCAGCGTAGTCGGGGCCGGGGGAACTGAAGCTTTCTTT. This gives the protein CASSVVGAGGTEAFF.

V is TRBV6-5 and J is TRBJ2-7, with D uncertain. This CDR3 comprises 13 residues. Germline assignment: CDR1 MNHEY and CDR2 SVGAGI. Trimming shortened V by 6 bases and J by 7 bases, and 16 bases separated the two germline ends. The CDR3 nucleotides read TGTGCCAGCAGCCTGGGAAACTCGGTGGAGCAGTACTTC. Translated: CASSLGNSVEQYF.

V is TRBV19 and J is TRBJ2-7; 10 bases fit TRBD2. The J segment lost 7 bases and the V segment lost 3 bases, leaving 6 bases of the junction unmatched. This CDR3 is built from 14 residues. From germline, CDR1 is LNHDA and CDR2 SQIVND (reference sequence). The DNA for the CDR3 is TGTGCCAGTAGTATGGGCCTAGCGGGAGTTGAGCAGTACTTC. Translated, it gives CASSMGLAGVEQYF.

V is TRBV7-2 and J is TRBJ2-5; TRBD2 is a possible D gene (6 bases). V lost 3 bases, J lost 5 bases, and 13 bases lay in between. The CDR3 sequence is 14 residues long. Germline loops: CDR1 SGHTA, CDR2 FQGNSA. CDR3 sequence: CASSLTRGWETQYF. The DNA of the CDR3 is TGTGCCAGCAGCTTGACTAGGGGTTGGGAGACCCAGTACTTC.

The gene calls are TRBV5-8 and TRBJ1-5; weak D call: TRBD1 (5 bases). This CDR3 has 17 residues. Per germline, CDR1 SGHTS and CDR2 YDEGEE. The V end lost 1 base, the J end lost 3 bases, and 17 bases lay between the germline ends. The CDR3 loop reads CASSLQGGIANNQPQHF. In DNA, the CDR3 is TGTGCCAGCAGCTTGCAGGGCGGGATAGCAAACAATCAGCCCCAGCATTTT.